The 14 T cell receptor beta chains below all came from one sample that was sequenced in a study of spatial heterogeneity in lung cancer. The time point was: sample taken at primary tumor resection. Tumor, nontumor lung or frozen PBMC supplied whole RNA, sequenced without sorting. TCRdb called the 5' RACE reads again in MiXCR, with one record for every CDR3 protein. The table includes 20,000 to 25,000 distinct CDR3 sequences, 6.9% detected once. The sequenced sample was PBMCs, obtained at surgery. The receptors were sampled from a male donor with early-stage non-small cell lung cancer.

This chain connects TRBV6-5 to TRBJ1-2, with 7 bases fitting TRBD1. The germline CDR1 and CDR2 sequences are MNHEY and SVGAGI. This CDR3 comprises 13 residues. The V gene end was trimmed by 4 bases and the J gene end by 6 bases; junction bases not matched to a gene: 5. CDR3 DNA: TGTGCCAGCAGTTCCGCCGGGACAGATGGCTACACCTTC. Translated, it gives CASSSAGTDGYTF.

This chain uses TRBV6-5 with TRBJ1-1; TRBD1 is a possible D gene (5 bases). This CDR3 contains 12 residues. V was clipped by 7 bases and J by 7 bases, with 13 bases between them. CDR1 is MNHEY and CDR2 is SVGAGI in the germline V gene. This chain's CDR3 is CASTRGKGEAFF. CDR3 in DNA: TGTGCCAGCACCCGGGGCAAAGGTGAAGCTTTCTTT.

There are many counts of this clonotype. The chain links TRBV28 to TRBJ2-7; TRBD1 matches 8 bases. The CDR3 runs 11 residues. CDR1 and CDR2 (germline): MDHEN, SYDVKM. Trimming took 6 bases from V and 9 from J; bases not matched to a gene: 4. CDR3 nucleotides: TGTGCCAGCAGAGACAGGGGTGGGCAGTACTTC. Translated: CASRDRGGQYF.

CDR3 in amino acids: CASSPPAYTGGHQETQYF. DNA for the CDR3: TGTGCCAGCAGCCCACCGGCTTATACGGGAGGGCACCAAGAGACCCAGTACTTC. The chain has TRBV7-8 and TRBJ2-5, with 8 nucleotides matching TRBD2. This CDR3 comprises 18 residues. With 5 bases clipped from V and 0 bases from J, the junction kept 14 bases outside the gene matches. Per the germline V gene, CDR1 is SGHVS and CDR2 is FQNEAQ.

This clonotype was seen at least ten times. The chain recombines TRBV5-1 with TRBJ1-4; 9 positions agree with TRBD1. CDR3 length: 14 amino acids. V lost 2 bases, J lost 8 bases, and 4 bases stayed unmatched. Germline assignment: CDR1 SGHRS and CDR2 YFSETQ. In DNA form, the CDR3 reads TGCGCCAGCAGCTTTGGGACAGGGCGCGAAAAACTGTTTTTT. The encoded protein is CASSFGTGREKLFF.

This clonotype was observed many times. The chain combines TRBV4-1 with TRBJ2-7, with D tentatively TRBD2 (5 bases). With 0 bases removed from V and 9 bases from J, the gap between germline ends came to 9 bases. The CDR3 spans 12 residues. Germline-derived CDR1 and CDR2 are MGHRA and YSYEKL. Here the CDR3 reads CASSQDGEGQYF. The CDR3 nucleotides read TGCGCCAGCAGCCAAGACGGCGAGGGGCAGTACTTC.

This clonotype was recorded at least ten times. CDR3 DNA: TGCAGTGCAGGGTTCTCTGGAAACACCATATATTTT. Residues: CSAGFSGNTIYF. The chain uses TRBV20-1 and TRBJ1-3; no firm D call. From germline, CDR1 is DFQATT and CDR2 SNEGSKA (reference sequence). Trimming left V 6 bases short and J 0 bases short, with 6 bases between. The CDR3 is 12 amino acids.

This clonotype was picked up many times. J is TRBJ1-3 and V is TRBV20-1; the D gene is possibly TRBD1 (5 bases). The germline CDR1 and CDR2 sequences are DFQATT and SNEGSKA (reference sequence). V was trimmed by 5 bases and J by 1 base, leaving 9 bases between them. This CDR3 has 13 amino acids. The CDR3 sequence is CSAGSGSGNTIYF. CDR3 DNA: TGCAGTGCTGGGTCAGGGTCTGGAAACACCATATATTTT.

This clonotype was detected many times. This chain joins TRBV9 and TRBJ2-3; D gene ambiguous. Germline V gene lookup returns CDR1 SGDLS and CDR2 YYNGEE. The CDR3 contains 16 residues. Trimming stripped 3 bases from V and 0 bases from J, with 14 bases between. Here the CDR3 reads CASSATSLGSTDTQYF. The CDR3 nucleotides are TGTGCCAGCAGCGCGACCTCCCTTGGTAGCACAGATACGCAGTATTTT. The full variable domain, completed using reference TRBV9 and TRBJ2-3, is DSGVTQTPKHLITATGQRVTLRCSPRSGDLSVYWYQQSLDQGLQFLIQYYNGEERAKGNILERFSAQQFPDLHSELNLSSLELGDSALYFCASSATSLGSTDTQYFGPGTRLTVL.

This clonotype was seen many times. The rearrangement uses TRBV20-1 and TRBJ2-3, with a tentative D call TRBD2 (6 bases). Germline CDR1 DFQATT, CDR2 SNEGSKA (reference sequence). This CDR3 has 17 residues. The V end was cut by 1 base, the J end by 2 bases, with 19 bases between. CDR3 sequence: CSARGPGLQITTDTQYF. Written as DNA, the CDR3 is TGCAGTGCTAGAGGTCCGGGACTTCAAATAACCACAGATACGCAGTATTTT.

This clonotype is medium-sized by share. This rearrangement joins TRBV12-3 or TRBV12-4 to TRBJ1-5, with a weak D call TRBD1 (6 bases). The CDR3 is 15 amino acids. V was clipped by 3 bases and J by 5 bases, with 14 bases between them. The CDR3 loop reads CASSLVNRVDQPQHF. In nucleotides, the CDR3 is TGTGCCAGCAGTTTGGTTAACAGGGTCGATCAGCCCCAGCATTTT.

V and J are TRBV27 and TRBJ2-4; D is unresolved. Germline-derived CDR1 and CDR2 are MNHEY and SMNVEV (reference sequence). Trimming stripped 5 bases from V and 7 bases from J, with 15 bases between. This CDR3 has 14 amino acids. The CDR3, as DNA: TGTGCCAGCAGTCCCTCGTTAGGCAGGAACATTCAGTACTTC. This translates into CASSPSLGRNIQYF.

This clonotype was seen ten or more times. The CDR3 DNA reads TGTGCTAGTGGTTTGGCCGGGGCCCCAGAGCAGTACGTC. The encoded protein is CASGLAGAPEQYV. This chain joins TRBV12-5 and TRBJ2-7; the D call may be TRBD1 or TRBD2 (5 bases each). V gave up 1 base and J gave up 7 bases, with 11 bases separating them. The CDR3 runs 13 residues. CDR1 is LGHNT, CDR2 FRNRAP, per germline.

The chain joins TRBV3-1 to TRBJ1-6; tentatively, D is TRBD1 (5 bases). The CDR3 spans 15 residues. Germline CDR1 reads LGHDT; CDR2 reads YNNKEL (reference sequence). Trimming left V 4 bases short and J 8 bases short, with 15 bases between. This CDR3 reads CASSRSGVGHSPLHF. The CDR3 region has the DNA TGTGCCAGCAGCCGCTCGGGGGTTGGTCATTCACCCCTCCACTTT. The variable domain in full, with the rest retrieved from reference TRBV3-1 and TRBJ1-6, is DTAVSQTPKYLVTQMGNDKSIKCEQNLGHDTMYWYKQDSKKFLKIMFSYNNKELIINETVPNRFSPKSPDKAHLNLHINSLELGDSAVYFCASSRSGVGHSPLHFGNGTRLTVT.